The next 23 T cell receptor beta chains were all read from a single sample in a study of CD8 T cells in Susac syndrome. Random hexamers primed reverse transcription of about 0.5 to 1 ug RNA. TCRdb recomputed calls from the immunoSEQ multiplex PCR reads with MiXCR, one row per CDR3 protein. The sample lists some 200,000 distinct CDR3 sequences, under 97% occurring once. Sequenced material: CD4+ T cells from PBMCs. These receptor sequences come from a human donor with Susac syndrome.

The rearrangement links TRBV12-5 to TRBJ2-5; D is uncertain. Trimming pared 7 bases from V and 4 bases from J, leaving 7 bases between. The CDR3 is made up of 11 amino acids. The germline CDR1 and CDR2 sequences are LGHNT and FRNRAP. The CDR3 is CASEVSETQYF. DNA of the CDR3: TGTGCTAGTGAAGTTTCAGAGACCCAGTACTTC. The full variable domain, with the rest looked up from reference TRBV12-5 and TRBJ2-5, is DARVTQTPRHKVTEMGQEVTMRCQPILGHNTVFWYRQTMMQGLELLAYFRNRAPLDDSGMPKDRFSAEMPDATLATLKIQPSEPRDSAVYFCASEVSETQYFGPGTRLLVL.

The rearrangement links TRBV30 to TRBJ1-4, with a possible D match to TRBD1 (6 bases). The CDR3 is 14 residues long. Germline-derived CDR1 and CDR2 are GTSNPN and SVGIG (reference sequence). Trimming removed 7 bases at V and 3 bases at J, with 15 bases between. CDR3 residues: CAFTKRGSNEKLFF. The CDR3 region has the DNA TGTGCCTTTACAAAGAGGGGGTCTAATGAAAAACTGTTTTTT.

The genes are TRBV12-5 and TRBJ1-4; maybe TRBD1 (6 bases). CDR1 is LGHNT, CDR2 FRNRAP, per germline. The ends were cut back, 6 bases at V and 2 bases at J, with 13 bases in the middle. The CDR3 loop spans 15 amino acids. Here the CDR3 reads CASGAQQGTNEKLFF. CDR3 bases: TGTGCTAGTGGAGCTCAACAGGGCACTAATGAAAAACTGTTTTTT.

This clonotype was seen only once. V usage is TRBV6-5 and J usage is TRBJ2-7; D may be TRBD1 (7 bases). The germline gives CDR1 MNHEY, CDR2 SVGAGI. This CDR3 contains 15 residues. V lost 7 bases and J 5 bases, leaving 21 bases between the germline ends. For the CDR3, the DNA is TGTGCCAGCACCGGAGGACAGGTCGGGGGAAACGAGCAGTACTTC. Amino acid sequence: CASTGGQVGGNEQYF.

This chain uses TRBV6-2 or TRBV6-3 with TRBJ2-7, with D unresolved. CDR1 MNHEY and CDR2 SVGEGT come from the germline V gene. The CDR3 extends over 13 amino acids. V was trimmed by 2 bases and J by 7 bases, leaving 12 bases between them. CDR3 residues: CASSYEEFGEQYF. For the CDR3, the DNA is TGTGCCAGCAGTTACGAAGAGTTTGGAGAGCAGTACTTC.

The CDR3 spells CATSRQDPGPGELFF. In DNA form, the CDR3 reads TGTGCCACCAGCCGTCAGGATCCCGGGCCCGGGGAGCTGTTTTTT. V and J are TRBV24-1 and TRBJ2-2; D is ambiguous. CDR3 length equals 15 residues. Germline assignment: CDR1 KGHDR and CDR2 SFDVKD. V was trimmed by 7 bases and J by 6 bases, leaving 17 bases between them.

This clonotype was counted a single time. The chain combines TRBV9 with TRBJ2-3; D unclear. This CDR3 is 15 amino acids long. Germline V lookup: CDR1 SGDLS, CDR2 YYNGEE. Trimming stripped 1 base from V and 0 bases from J, with 9 bases between. For the CDR3, the DNA is TGTGCCAGCAGCGTATCGGTGACCAGCACAGATACGCAGTATTTT. As protein: CASSVSVTSTDTQYF. The full variable domain, rest sourced from reference TRBV9 and TRBJ2-3, is DSGVTQTPKHLITATGQRVTLRCSPRSGDLSVYWYQQSLDQGLQFLIQYYNGEERAKGNILERFSAQQFPDLHSELNLSSLELGDSALYFCASSVSVTSTDTQYFGPGTRLTVL.

This clonotype was observed a single time. This rearrangement joins TRBV30 to TRBJ1-1; possibly TRBD1 for D (6 bases). The CDR3 is made up of 17 amino acids. CDR1 and CDR2 (germline): GTSNPN, SVGIG (reference sequence). V shed 4 bases and J shed 1 base, with 22 bases lying between them. This CDR3 reads CAWKTERGPGQNTEAFF. The CDR3 DNA reads TGTGCCTGGAAGACCGAAAGAGGACCGGGACAGAACACTGAAGCTTTCTTT.

V and J are TRBV5-1 and TRBJ2-7, with D hard to call. V gave up 7 bases and J gave up 6 bases, with 11 bases separating them. The CDR3 totals 11 residues. Per the germline V gene, CDR1 is SGHRS and CDR2 is YFSETQ. The CDR3 sequence is CASATGFEQYF. The CDR3 DNA follows: TGCGCCAGCGCCACGGGCTTCGAGCAGTACTTC.

The chain couples TRBV5-4 to TRBJ1-1; 9 bases agree with TRBD1. Per the germline V gene, CDR1 is SGHNT and CDR2 is YYREEE (reference sequence). The V and J ends lost 2 bases and 3 bases, in that order; junction bases with no gene match: 2. The CDR3 totals 14 residues. This CDR3 is CASSLQGAHTEAFF. The CDR3, as DNA: TGTGCCAGCAGCTTACAGGGGGCTCACACTGAAGCTTTCTTT.

The chain links TRBV27 to TRBJ1-1, with TRBD1 as a possible D gene (6 bases). The CDR3 loop spans 16 amino acids. Trimming pared 8 bases from V and 1 base from J, leaving 20 bases between. Per the germline V gene, CDR1 is MNHEY and CDR2 is SMNVEV (reference sequence). CDR3: CASSRMGGLGNTEAFF. CDR3 coding DNA: TGTGCCAGCTCCCGGATGGGGGGGCTTGGGAACACTGAAGCTTTCTTT.

The gene calls are TRBV7-9 and TRBJ2-7, with a possible D match to TRBD1 (6 bases). The germline CDR1 and CDR2 sequences are SEHNR and FQNEAQ (reference sequence). The CDR3 has 13 residues. Trimming pared 5 bases from V and 7 bases from J, leaving 15 bases between. CDR3: CASSPRTAQEQYF. The CDR3 DNA follows: TGTGCCAGCAGCCCCCGGACAGCCCAGGAGCAGTACTTC.

The chain couples TRBV7-9 to TRBJ2-1, with D unclear. CDR3 size: 15 residues. Trimming removed 1 base from V and 4 bases from J, with 11 bases in between. CDR1 SEHNR and CDR2 FQNEAQ come from the germline V gene (reference sequence). The CDR3 loop reads CASSLGLTRYNEQFF. Written as DNA, the CDR3 is TGTGCCAGCAGCTTAGGACTGACACGATACAATGAGCAGTTCTTC.

The V gene is TRBV6-5, the J gene TRBJ2-3; 10 positions agree with TRBD2. This CDR3 is 16 amino acids long. The V gene's germline CDR1 is MNHEY and CDR2 SVGAGI. Trimming removed 0 bases from V and 3 bases from J; junction bases left unmatched: 3. The CDR3 nucleotides are TGTGCCAGCAGTTACTCGGGTAGCGGGGGGACAGATACGCAGTATTTT. Protein product: CASSYSGSGGTDTQYF.

V gene TRBV15 combines with J gene TRBJ2-3; either TRBD1 or TRBD2 may fit D (6 bases each). The CDR3 runs 15 residues. Trimming removed 3 bases from V and 2 bases from J, with 12 bases in between. Germline assignment: CDR1 LNHNV and CDR2 YYDKDF (reference sequence). The CDR3 DNA reads TGTGCCACCAGCAGGGGGGGCAGAAACACAGATACGCAGTATTTT. It encodes CATSRGGRNTDTQYF.

The chain carries TRBV10-3 and TRBJ1-2, with D maybe TRBD1 (5 bases). The CDR3 loop spans 15 amino acids. Between the trimmed V and J ends, which lost 6 bases and 3 bases, there was a span of 17 bases. The germline V gene has CDR1 ENHRY and CDR2 SYGVKD. CDR3 coding DNA: TGTGCCATCAGACGACGGGGGGAAGGGGACTATGGCTACACCTTC. This translates into CAIRRRGEGDYGYTF.

V is TRBV18 and J is TRBJ1-4; tentatively, D is TRBD1 (6 bases). The CDR3 has 15 amino acids. Trimming shortened V by 2 bases and J by 7 bases, and 14 bases separated the two germline ends. Germline CDR1 and CDR2: KGHSH and LQKENI. The chain's CDR3 is CASSPEMDSREKLFF. For the CDR3, the DNA is TGTGCCAGCTCACCAGAGATGGACAGCCGTGAAAAACTGTTTTTT.

V and J are TRBV6-5 and TRBJ2-5; D might be TRBD1 (5 bases). Looked up from germline, CDR1 is MNHEY and CDR2 is SVGAGI. This CDR3 is built from 16 residues. Trimming cost V 4 bases and J 2 bases, with 17 bases left between them. The CDR3 nucleotides are TGTGCCAGCAGTTTCAGACAGACCCATCGGCAAGAGACCCAGTACTTC. This codes for CASSFRQTHRQETQYF.

The chain couples TRBV10-3 to TRBJ2-7; D possibly corresponds to TRBD2 (6 bases). Trimming took 8 bases from V and 2 from J, leaving 7 bases between them. This CDR3 spans 11 amino acids. Germline V lookup: CDR1 ENHRY, CDR2 SYGVKD. Written as DNA, the CDR3 is TGTGCCATCGGGGGGACCTACGAGCAGTACTTC. This encodes CAIGGTYEQYF.

V is TRBV5-4 and J is TRBJ2-1, with D perhaps TRBD2 (7 bases). Germline V lookup: CDR1 SGHNT, CDR2 YYREEE (reference sequence). The CDR3 spans 15 residues. Trimming took 4 bases from V and 10 from J, leaving 21 bases between them. The CDR3 DNA is TGTGCCAGCAGCCCGGCCGGGGGGCGCCTAGGAGAGCAGTTCTTC. This encodes CASSPAGGRLGEQFF. Drawing the rest from reference TRBV5-4 and TRBJ2-1, the complete variable domain is ETGVTQSPTHLIKTRGQQVTLRCSSQSGHNTVSWYQQALGQGPQFIFQYYREEENGRGNFPPRFSGLQFPNYSSELNVNALELDDSALYLCASSPAGGRLGEQFFGPGTRLTVL.

The chain joins TRBV11-2 to TRBJ2-3; D perhaps matches TRBD2 (6 bases). The V gene's germline CDR1 is SGHAT and CDR2 FQNNGV. The V end lost 5 bases, the J end lost 1 base, and 13 bases lay between the germline ends. The CDR3 is made up of 15 amino acids. Here the CDR3 DNA reads TGTGCCAGCAGCCCCGGGAGTCGGGGCACAGATACGCAGTATTTT. Protein sequence: CASSPGSRGTDTQYF.

The rearrangement joins TRBV29-1 to TRBJ1-2; 11 nucleotides agree with TRBD1. V lost 7 bases and J lost 0; bases outside the gene matches: 7. This CDR3 is built from 15 residues. Germline V gene sequence: CDR1 SQVTM, CDR2 ANQGSEA. The chain's CDR3 is CSAGTGGKANYGYTF. CDR3 bases: TGCAGCGCAGGGACAGGGGGGAAAGCTAACTATGGCTACACCTTC. The full variable domain, its missing parts supplied by reference TRBV29-1 and TRBJ1-2, is SAVISQKPSRDICQRGTSLTIQCQVDSQVTMMFWYRQQPGQSLTLIATANQGSEATYESGFVIDKFPISRPNLTFSTLTVSNMSPEDSSIYLCSAGTGGKANYGYTFGSGTRLTVV.

The chain carries TRBV29-1 and TRBJ1-2, with 8 nucleotides matching TRBD1. This CDR3 spans 13 amino acids. V gave up 6 bases and J gave up 5 bases; unmatched junction bases: 8. Germline V gene data show CDR1 as SQVTM and CDR2 as ANQGSEA. DNA of the CDR3: TGCAGCGTAGCCGACAGGGGAGGGTATGGCTACACCTTC. It yields the protein CSVADRGGYGYTF.